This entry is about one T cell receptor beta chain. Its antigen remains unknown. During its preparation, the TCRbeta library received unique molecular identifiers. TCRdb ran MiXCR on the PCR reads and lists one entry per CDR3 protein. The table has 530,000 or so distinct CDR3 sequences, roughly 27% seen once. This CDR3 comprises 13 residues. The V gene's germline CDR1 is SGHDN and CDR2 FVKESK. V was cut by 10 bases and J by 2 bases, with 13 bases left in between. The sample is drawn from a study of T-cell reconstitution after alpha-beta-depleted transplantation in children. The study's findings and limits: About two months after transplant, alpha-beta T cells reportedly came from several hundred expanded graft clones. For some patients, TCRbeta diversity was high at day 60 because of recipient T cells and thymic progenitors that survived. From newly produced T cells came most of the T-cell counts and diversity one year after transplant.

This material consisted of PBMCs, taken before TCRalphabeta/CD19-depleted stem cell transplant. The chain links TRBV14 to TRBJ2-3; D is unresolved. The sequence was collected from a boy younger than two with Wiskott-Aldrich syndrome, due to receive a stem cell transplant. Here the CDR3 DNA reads TGTGCCACCAGAAGGGCTATCACAGATACGCAGTATTTT. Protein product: CATRRAITDTQYF.